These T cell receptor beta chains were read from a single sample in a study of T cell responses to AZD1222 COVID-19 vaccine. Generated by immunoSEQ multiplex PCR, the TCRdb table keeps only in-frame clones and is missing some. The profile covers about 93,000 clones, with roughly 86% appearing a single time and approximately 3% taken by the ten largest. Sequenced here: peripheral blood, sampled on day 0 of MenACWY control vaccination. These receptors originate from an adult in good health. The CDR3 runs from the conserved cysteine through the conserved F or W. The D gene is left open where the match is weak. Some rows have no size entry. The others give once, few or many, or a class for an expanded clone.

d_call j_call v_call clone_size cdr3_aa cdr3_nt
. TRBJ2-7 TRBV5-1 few CASSLQPSSTYEQYF TGCGCCAGCAGCCTTCAACCATCCTCAACCTACGAGCAGTACTTC
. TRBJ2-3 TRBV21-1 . CASSTKRGGPHTQYF TGTGCCAGCAGCACCAAGCGGGGGGGCCCTCATACGCAGTATTTT
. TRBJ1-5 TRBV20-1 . CSASGGRNQPQHF TGCAGTGCTAGTGGCGGCAGGAATCAGCCCCAGCATTTT
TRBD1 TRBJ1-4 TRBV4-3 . CASSQELLQDRGFEKLFF TGCGCCAGCAGCCAAGAGCTCTTGCAGGACAGGGGGTTCGAAAAACTGTTTTTT
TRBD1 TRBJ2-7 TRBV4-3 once CASSQEDRGPYEQYF TGCGCCAGCAGCCAAGAGGACAGGGGGCCCTACGAGCAGTACTTC
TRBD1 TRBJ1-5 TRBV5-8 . CASSQAGGGQPQHF TGTGCCAGCAGCCAAGCAGGGGGCGGGCAGCCCCAGCATTTT
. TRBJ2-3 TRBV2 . CASSTGLRTDTQYF TGTGCCAGCAGTACGGGACTGAGGACCGATACGCAGTATTTT
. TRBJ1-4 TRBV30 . CAWSALDWGTAYEKLFF TGTGCCTGGAGTGCCCTAGACTGGGGGACGGCCTATGAAAAACTGTTTTTT
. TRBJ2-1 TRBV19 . CASSPPGGPYNEQFF TGTGCCAGTAGCCCCCCAGGAGGCCCATACAATGAGCAGTTCTTC
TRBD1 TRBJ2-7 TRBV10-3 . CAISSGGAYEQYF TGTGCCATCAGTTCAGGGGGCGCTTACGAGCAGTACTTC
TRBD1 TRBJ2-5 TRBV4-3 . CASSQDTGVGETQYF TGCGCCAGCAGCCAAGATACAGGGGTAGGGGAGACCCAGTACTTC
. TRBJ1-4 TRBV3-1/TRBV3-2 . CASSQGSNEKLFF TGTGCCAGCAGCCAAGGATCTAATGAAAAACTGTTTTTT
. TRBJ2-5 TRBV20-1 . CSAREALAQYF TGCAGTGCTAGAGAGGCGCTCGCCCAGTACTTC
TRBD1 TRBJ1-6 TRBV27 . CASSPTGVAYNSPLHF TGTGCCAGCAGCCCGACAGGGGTGGCCTATAATTCACCCCTCCACTTT
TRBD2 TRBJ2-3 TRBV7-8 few CASSLSNAGGRSTDTQYF TGTGCCAGCAGCTTATCCAATGCGGGGGGGCGCAGCACAGATACGCAGTATTTT
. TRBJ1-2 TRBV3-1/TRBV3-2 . CASSRDKLFNYGYTF TGTGCCAGCAGCCGGGACAAACTGTTTAACTATGGCTACACCTTC
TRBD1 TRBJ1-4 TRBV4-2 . CASSQDSTGREEKLFF TGTGCCAGCAGCCAAGATTCGACAGGGAGAGAAGAAAAACTGTTTTTT
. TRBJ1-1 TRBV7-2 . CASSWGGTSNTEAFF TGTGCCAGCAGCTGGGGGGGGACTTCGAACACTGAAGCTTTCTTT
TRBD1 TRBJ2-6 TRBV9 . CASSVGTGVGANVLTF TGTGCCAGCAGCGTTGGGACAGGGGTCGGGGCCAACGTCCTGACTTTC
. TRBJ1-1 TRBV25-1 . CASSALWGEAFF TGTGCCAGCAGTGCCCTCTGGGGGGAAGCTTTCTTT
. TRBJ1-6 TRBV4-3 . CASSQDSQANSPLHF TGCGCCAGCAGCCAAGATAGCCAGGCTAATTCACCCCTCCACTTT
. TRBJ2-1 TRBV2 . CASTISSYNEQFF TGTGCCAGCACGATAAGCTCCTACAATGAGCAGTTCTTC
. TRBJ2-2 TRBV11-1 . CASSLALANTGELFF TGTGCCAGCAGCTTAGCGCTAGCGAACACCGGGGAGCTGTTTTTT
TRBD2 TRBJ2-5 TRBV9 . CASSVRLAGGQETQYF TGTGCCAGCAGCGTAAGGCTAGCGGGCGGACAAGAGACCCAGTACTTC
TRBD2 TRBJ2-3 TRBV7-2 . CASSLDSGEARRTDTQYF TGTGCCAGCAGCTTAGACAGCGGGGAGGCGCGGAGGACAGATACGCAGTATTTT
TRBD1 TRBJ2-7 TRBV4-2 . CASSQEGQGPYEQYF TGTGCCAGCAGCCAAGAGGGACAGGGTCCCTACGAGCAGTACTTC
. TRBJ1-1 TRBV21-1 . CASSKYVGGERGNTEAFF TGTGCCAGCAGCAAATACGTGGGGGGTGAGAGGGGGAACACTGAAGCTTTCTTT
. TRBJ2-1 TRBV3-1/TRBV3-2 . CASSPTGRYNEQFF TGTGCCAGCAGCCCAACGGGACGTTACAATGAGCAGTTCTTC
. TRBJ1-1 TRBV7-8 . CASSPRKNTEAFF TGTGCCAGCAGCCCCCGGAAGAACACTGAAGCTTTCTTT
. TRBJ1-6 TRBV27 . CASSSPGQPLHF TGTGCCAGCAGTTCCCCGGGACAACCCCTCCACTTT
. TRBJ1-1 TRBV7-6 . CASNRDTEAFF TGTGCCAGTAACAGGGACACTGAAGCTTTCTTT
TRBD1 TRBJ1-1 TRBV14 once CASSQDSWDRVEAFF TGTGCCAGCAGCCAAGATAGTTGGGACAGGGTGGAAGCTTTCTTT
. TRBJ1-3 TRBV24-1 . CATSDLPRAGNTIYF TGTGCCACCAGTGATTTACCCCGGGCTGGAAACACCATATATTTT
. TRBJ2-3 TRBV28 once CASSLIGQVGLTTDTQYF TGTGCCAGCAGTTTAATAGGGCAGGTCGGTTTGACCACAGATACGCAGTATTTT
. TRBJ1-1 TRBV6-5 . CASSYGGDTEAFF TGTGCCAGCAGTTACGGGGGAGACACTGAAGCTTTCTTT
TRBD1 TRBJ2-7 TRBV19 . CASSMARDSYEQYF TGTGCCAGTAGTATGGCCCGGGACAGCTACGAGCAGTACTTC
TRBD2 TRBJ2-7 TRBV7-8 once CASGTSGNYEQYF TGTGCCAGCGGGACTAGCGGGAACTACGAGCAGTACTTC
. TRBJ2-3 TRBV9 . CASSSHPKGGGGITQYF TGTGCCAGCAGCTCCCACCCCAAGGGAGGGGGGGGAATAACGCAGTATTTT
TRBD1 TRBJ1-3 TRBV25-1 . CASSETGAGNTIYF TGTGCCAGCAGTGAGACAGGGGCTGGAAACACCATATATTTT
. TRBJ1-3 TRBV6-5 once CASLTVSGNTIYF TGTGCCAGCCTGACGGTTTCTGGAAACACCATATATTTT
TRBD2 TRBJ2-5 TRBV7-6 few CASSAYSGGEETQYF TGTGCCAGCAGCGCGTATAGCGGGGGGGAAGAGACCCAGTACTTC